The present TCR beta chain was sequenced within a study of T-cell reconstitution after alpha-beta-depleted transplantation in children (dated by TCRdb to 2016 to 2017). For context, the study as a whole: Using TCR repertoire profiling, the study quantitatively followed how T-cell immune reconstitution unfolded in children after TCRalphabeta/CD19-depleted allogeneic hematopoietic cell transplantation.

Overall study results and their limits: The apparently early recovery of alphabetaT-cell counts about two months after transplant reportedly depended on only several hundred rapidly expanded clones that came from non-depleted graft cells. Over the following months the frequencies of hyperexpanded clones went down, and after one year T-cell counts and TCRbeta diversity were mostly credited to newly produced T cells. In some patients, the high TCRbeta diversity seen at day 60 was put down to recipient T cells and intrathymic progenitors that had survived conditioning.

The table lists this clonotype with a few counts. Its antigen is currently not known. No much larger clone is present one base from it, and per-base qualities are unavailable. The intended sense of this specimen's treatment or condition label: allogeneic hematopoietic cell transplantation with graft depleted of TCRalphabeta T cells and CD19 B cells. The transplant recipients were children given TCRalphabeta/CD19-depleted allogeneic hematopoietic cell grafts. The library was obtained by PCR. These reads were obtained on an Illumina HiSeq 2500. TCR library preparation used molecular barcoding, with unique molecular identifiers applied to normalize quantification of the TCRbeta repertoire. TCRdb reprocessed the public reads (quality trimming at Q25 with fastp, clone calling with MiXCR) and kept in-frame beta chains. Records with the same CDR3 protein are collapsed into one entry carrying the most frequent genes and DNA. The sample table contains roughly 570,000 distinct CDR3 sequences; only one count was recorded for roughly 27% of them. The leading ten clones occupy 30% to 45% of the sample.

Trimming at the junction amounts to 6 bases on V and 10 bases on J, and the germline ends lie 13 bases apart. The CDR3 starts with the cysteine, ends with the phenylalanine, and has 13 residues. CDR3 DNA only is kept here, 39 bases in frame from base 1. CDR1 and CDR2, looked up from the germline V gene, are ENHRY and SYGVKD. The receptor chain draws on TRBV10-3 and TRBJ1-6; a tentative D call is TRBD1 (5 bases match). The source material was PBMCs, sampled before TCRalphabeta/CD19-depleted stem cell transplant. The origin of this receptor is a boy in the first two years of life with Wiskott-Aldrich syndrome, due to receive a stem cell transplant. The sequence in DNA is TGTGCCATCAGCGACAGTAGAGACTCACCCCTCCACTTT. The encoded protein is CAISDSRDSPLHF.